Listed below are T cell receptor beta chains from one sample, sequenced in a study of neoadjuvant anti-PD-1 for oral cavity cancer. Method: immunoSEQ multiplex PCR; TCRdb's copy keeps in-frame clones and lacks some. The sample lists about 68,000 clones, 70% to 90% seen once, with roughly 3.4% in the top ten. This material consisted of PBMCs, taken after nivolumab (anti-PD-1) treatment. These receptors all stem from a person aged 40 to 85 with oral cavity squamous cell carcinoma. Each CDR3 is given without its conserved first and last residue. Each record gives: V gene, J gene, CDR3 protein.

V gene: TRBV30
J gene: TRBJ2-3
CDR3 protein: AWRSGLASYLQY

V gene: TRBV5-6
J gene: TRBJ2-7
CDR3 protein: ASSSFVEQY

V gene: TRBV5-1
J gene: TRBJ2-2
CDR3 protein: ASSLRGAGELF

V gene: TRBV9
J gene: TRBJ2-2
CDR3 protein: ASSPSSPWGPNTGELF

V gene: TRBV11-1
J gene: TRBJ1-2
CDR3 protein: ASSSDPGIYGYT

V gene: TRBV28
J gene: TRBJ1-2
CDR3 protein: ASSFPTPGGNGYT

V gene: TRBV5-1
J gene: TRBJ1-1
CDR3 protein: ASSQGMGMNTEAF

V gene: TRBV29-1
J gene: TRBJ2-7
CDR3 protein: SVGPGSEQY

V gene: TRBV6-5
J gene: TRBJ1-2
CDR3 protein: ASSYSDTNYGYT

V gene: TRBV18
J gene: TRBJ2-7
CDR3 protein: ASSPPQGVPREQY

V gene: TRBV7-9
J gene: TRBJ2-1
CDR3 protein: ASSLSLSYNEQF

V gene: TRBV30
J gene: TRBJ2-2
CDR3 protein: AWSGQLGTGELF

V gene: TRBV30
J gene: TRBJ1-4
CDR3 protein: AWSGQGATNEKLF

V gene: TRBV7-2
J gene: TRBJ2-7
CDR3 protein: ASSLSGLAGAHEQY

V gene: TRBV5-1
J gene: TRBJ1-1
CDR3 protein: ASSLEAGPMNTEAF

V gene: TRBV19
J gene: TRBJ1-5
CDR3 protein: ATRTGGSNQPQH

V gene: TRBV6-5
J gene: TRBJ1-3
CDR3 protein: ASSLGFSGNTIY

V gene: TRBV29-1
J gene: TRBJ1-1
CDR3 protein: SVGGDTEAF

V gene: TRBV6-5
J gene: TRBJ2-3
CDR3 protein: ASSYGAGGPDTQY

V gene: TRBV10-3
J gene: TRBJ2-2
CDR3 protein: ATDTSGKDTGELF

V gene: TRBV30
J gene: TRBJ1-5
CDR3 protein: AWTEGQGFSPQH

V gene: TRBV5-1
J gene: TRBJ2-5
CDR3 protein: ASSLGGGRLQETQY

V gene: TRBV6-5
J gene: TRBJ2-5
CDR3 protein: ASSYFQGSLETQY

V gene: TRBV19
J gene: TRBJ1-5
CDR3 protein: ASREISNQPQH

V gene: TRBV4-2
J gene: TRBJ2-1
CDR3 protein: ASSQVASVGNEQF

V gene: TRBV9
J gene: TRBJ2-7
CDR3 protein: ASSERATAPYEQY

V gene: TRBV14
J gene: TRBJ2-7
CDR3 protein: ASSPKSSSAARGYEQY

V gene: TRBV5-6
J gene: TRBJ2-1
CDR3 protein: ASSLGRGPHNEQF